This is a list of T cell receptor beta chains from one sample in a study of T-cell reconstitution after alpha-beta-depleted transplantation in children. One entry per CDR3 protein, called by TCRdb with MiXCR from the PCR reads. Among around 270,000 distinct CDR3 sequences listed, about 9.5% were seen once. This sample comprised PBMCs, obtained before TCRalphabeta/CD19-depleted stem cell transplant. The receptors were gathered from a boy less than two years old with acute myeloid leukemia, due to receive a stem cell transplant. CDR3s include the opening cysteine and the closing phenylalanine or tryptophan. D genes are given only for firm matches. The size entry is marked missing in some rows and otherwise reads once, few, many or a size class.

clone_size cdr3_length j_call d_call v_call cdr3_aa cdr3_nt
many 14 TRBJ2-1 TRBD2 TRBV7-6 CASRPGLAGGEQFF TGTGCCAGCAGGCCGGGACTAGCGGGGGGTGAGCAGTTCTTC
many 14 TRBJ2-7 TRBD1 TRBV20-1 CSARTGQGPDEQYF TGCAGTGCTAGGACGGGACAGGGGCCGGACGAGCAGTACTTC
many 12 TRBJ2-1 NA TRBV29-1 CSATSALHEHFF TGCAGCGCCACGAGCGCCCTCCATGAGCATTTCTTC
many 14 TRBJ1-2 NA TRBV9 CASSPTEVLYGYTF TGTGCCAGCAGTCCGACAGAGGTCCTCTATGGCTACACCTTC
many 14 TRBJ2-7 NA TRBV10-3 CAISPRDSSYEQYF TGTGCCATCAGCCCCCGGGACTCTTCCTACGAGCAGTACTTC
many 13 TRBJ1-2 TRBD1 TRBV12-3/TRBV12-4 CASRRTGRYGYTF TGTGCCAGCAGGCGGACAGGGAGGTATGGCTACACCTTC
many 14 TRBJ2-3 NA TRBV27 CASSLRRVTDTQYF TGTGCCAGCAGTCTCCGTCGGGTCACAGATACGCAGTATTTT
many 15 TRBJ1-2 NA TRBV7-3 CASSPSGEVNYGYTF TGTGCCAGCAGCCCGTCAGGGGAGGTTAACTATGGCTACACCTTC
many 15 TRBJ1-1 TRBD1 TRBV5-1 CASSLIGQGNTEAFF TGCGCCAGCAGCCTCATAGGACAGGGGAACACTGAAGCTTTCTTT
many 13 TRBJ2-7 TRBD1 TRBV20-1 CSASDRGYYEQYF TGCAGTGCATCAGACAGGGGGTACTACGAGCAGTACTTC
NA 17 TRBJ2-1 TRBD2 TRBV20-1 CSAPGLAGGRAYNEQFF TGCAGTGCTCCCGGACTAGCGGGAGGCCGTGCGTACAATGAGCAGTTCTTC
few 20 TRBJ2-3 NA TRBV21-1 CASSNTVRATSGMNTDTQYF TGTGCCAGCAGCAACACTGTCAGAGCGACTAGCGGGATGAACACAGATACGCAGTATTTT
many 16 TRBJ1-5 NA TRBV21-1 CASSNAPGTGGQPQHF TGTGCCAGCAGCAACGCCCCCGGGACAGGGGGACAGCCCCAGCATTTT